Listed below are T cell receptor beta chains from one sample, sequenced in a study of OX40 agonist ivuxolimab in advanced cancers. TCRdb keeps only in-frame clones here, not all; method: immunoSEQ multiplex PCR. The data contain tens of thousands of clones, around 87% of them seen just once; the ten biggest clones take up about 0.32%. The sequenced sample was CD4+ or CD8+ T cells sorted from blood, obtained in a trial of the OX40 agonist ivuxolimab. The receptors derive from an adult with an advanced solid tumor such as melanoma, head and neck, liver or kidney cancer. Both conserved end residues are part of each CDR3. D genes are given only for firm matches. Expanded clones are given a class, and other clones once, few, many or no size at all.

clone_size j_call d_call v_call cdr3_nt cdr3_aa
. TRBJ2-7 . TRBV27 TGTGCCAGCAGACGACAGTCTAGGTCTTACGAGCAGTACTTC CASRRQSRSYEQYF
. TRBJ2-7 . TRBV7-2 TGTGCCAGCAGCCCGCGACGTGGGCGGGTCGCCTACGAGCAGTACTTC CASSPRRGRVAYEQYF
. TRBJ2-1 . TRBV10-3 TGTGCCATCAGTGCGGCAGGAGGTAATGAGCAGTTCTTC CAISAAGGNEQFF
. TRBJ2-3 . TRBV5-1 TGCGCCAGCAGCTTGGGCCTTGTCGAGGATACGCAGTATTTT CASSLGLVEDTQYF
. TRBJ1-6 . TRBV6-6 TGTGCCAGCACTGGGGGTGCGGGACGGATCAATTCACCCCTCCACTTT CASTGGAGRINSPLHF
. TRBJ2-5 . TRBV5-5 TGTGCCAGCAGCTTGAGCTGGGTTCAAGAGACCCAGTACTTC CASSLSWVQETQYF
. TRBJ2-1 . TRBV7-3 TGTGCCAGCAGTTTCCTAGGGTTCGGTGAGCAGTTCTTC CASSFLGFGEQFF
. TRBJ2-5 . TRBV6-5 TGTGCCAGCAGTTACAAAATGACGGGGTTACAGACCCAGTACTTC CASSYKMTGLQTQYF
. TRBJ1-1 . TRBV5-5 TGTGCCAGCAGCTTGGGCCTCGGCTGGAACACTGAAGCTTTCTTT CASSLGLGWNTEAFF
. TRBJ2-1 TRBD2 TRBV5-1 TGCGCCAGCAGGTTCGAGGGACTAGCCTCATACAATGAGCAGTTCTTC CASRFEGLASYNEQFF
. TRBJ1-3 . TRBV9 TGTGCCAGTGACAGAGAGAGCTCTGGAAACACCATATATTTT CASDRESSGNTIYF
. TRBJ2-1 TRBD1 TRBV6-5 TGTGCCAGCAGTTACTCCGGGACAGGGTCTTGGTTCTTC CASSYSGTGSWFF
. TRBJ1-2 . TRBV6-5 TGTGCCAGCAGTCCACTTGCGGGGGGGGCAAGTGGCTACACCTTC CASSPLAGGASGYTF
. TRBJ1-2 . TRBV9 TGTGCCAGCAGCGTGACGGGGGTCTATGGCTACACCTTC CASSVTGVYGYTF
once TRBJ2-1 TRBD2 TRBV7-3 TGTGCCAGCAGCCCCCAGCGGGAGGGATCCTACAATGAGCAGTTCTTC CASSPQREGSYNEQFF
. TRBJ2-7 TRBD1 TRBV5-4 TGTGCCAGCAGCCCACGACAGGGGATAGGGGAGCAGTACTTC CASSPRQGIGEQYF
. TRBJ1-6 . TRBV19 TGTGCCAGTAGTAGCCTAGACAGCAGCTCCTATAATTCACCCCTCCACTTT CASSSLDSSSYNSPLHF
. TRBJ2-1 . TRBV27 TGTGCCAGCAAGGCCGCTTTAAAGAATGAGCAGTTCTTC CASKAALKNEQFF
. TRBJ2-7 . TRBV19 TGTGCCAGTAGTATAGATTCGGCCTCCTACGAGCAGTACTTC CASSIDSASYEQYF
. TRBJ2-7 . TRBV4-1 TGCGCCAGCAGCCCTAGCCCCTCCGGGAGTAGGTACGAGCAGTACTTC CASSPSPSGSRYEQYF
. TRBJ1-1 . TRBV18 TGTGCCAGCTCACCAAACACCAGGACTGAAGCTTTCTTT CASSPNTRTEAFF
. TRBJ1-1 . TRBV21-1 TGTGCCAGCATTACAGGGGACGCTGACTCTGAAGCTTTCTTT CASITGDADSEAFF
. TRBJ2-2 . TRBV7-6 TGTGCCAGCAGCTTAGCCATCCAGGGGGGCACCGGGGAGCTGTTTTTT CASSLAIQGGTGELFF
. TRBJ1-5 . TRBV6-1 TGTGCCAGCAGTGCATCCCAAAGGGGCGGGATCAATCAGCCCCAGCATTTT CASSASQRGGINQPQHF
. TRBJ2-7 TRBD2 TRBV5-1 TGCGCCAGCAGCTCCCAGTCAGCGGGAGGCCGGGAGCAGTACTTC CASSSQSAGGREQYF
. TRBJ2-5 TRBD2 TRBV28 TGTGCCAGCAGTCTTGATACTGGGACTAGCGGAAAAGAGACCCAGTACTTC CASSLDTGTSGKETQYF
. TRBJ1-6 . TRBV9 TGTGCCAGCAGCATCGCACAAGATAATTCACCCCTCCACTTT CASSIAQDNSPLHF
few TRBJ1-1 TRBD1 TRBV7-8 TGTGCCAGCAGCTTAGGTATTAACTCAGGGGGCACTGAAGCTTTCTTT CASSLGINSGGTEAFF
. TRBJ1-2 TRBD1 TRBV29-1 TGCAGCGTTGAAGTCCGACAGGGGATTAACTATGGCTACACCTTC CSVEVRQGINYGYTF
. TRBJ2-1 TRBD2 TRBV9 TGTGCCAGCAGCGGGATAGGACTAGCGGCCCACAATGAGCAGTTCTTC CASSGIGLAAHNEQFF
. TRBJ2-1 . TRBV28 TGTGCCAGCAGTCCGATGGACCTCTACAATGAGCAGTTCTTC CASSPMDLYNEQFF
. TRBJ2-1 TRBD2 TRBV18 TGTGCCAGCTCCACACTAGCGGCGGGGGCCAATGAGCAGTTCTTC CASSTLAAGANEQFF
. TRBJ1-3 . TRBV30 TGTGCCTGGCGCCCCCCCGGGGTCGGAAACACCATATATTTT CAWRPPGVGNTIYF
once TRBJ1-1 . TRBV2 TGTGCCAGCAGTGATTGGACAGTCGGGAACACTGAAGCTTTCTTT CASSDWTVGNTEAFF
. TRBJ1-4 TRBD1 TRBV18 TGTGCCAGCTCACCACCCTCAGCCGGGACAGGGGGGGAAAAACTGTTTTTT CASSPPSAGTGGEKLFF
. TRBJ2-7 TRBD2 TRBV29-1 TGCAGCGTGGGACTAGCGGGAGGGCCCTACGAGCAGTACTTC CSVGLAGGPYEQYF
. TRBJ2-1 . TRBV9 TGTGCCAGCAGCGCGGCGAAGAGTGGGCGGCCAAACAATGAGCAGTTCTTC CASSAAKSGRPNNEQFF
. TRBJ2-1 . TRBV9 TGTGCCAGCAGCGAGATCCGCTCCTACAATGAGCAGTTCTTC CASSEIRSYNEQFF
. TRBJ2-3 TRBD2 TRBV7-2 TGTGCCAGCAGCTTAGGGGCACGGGGGGGCACAGATACGCAGTATTTT CASSLGARGGTDTQYF
. TRBJ1-4 . TRBV15 TGTGCCACCACAGGGGATAATGAAAAACTGTTTTTT CATTGDNEKLFF
. TRBJ1-5 TRBD1 TRBV27 TGTGCCAGCAGGGGCCCAGGGGGCTTCAATCAGCCCCAGCATTTT CASRGPGGFNQPQHF
few TRBJ1-6 . TRBV10-3 TGTGCCATCAGAGGTCCCTCCAATTCACCCCTCCACTTT CAIRGPSNSPLHF